Following are 28 T cell receptor beta chains from one sample sequenced in a study of PD-1 blockade in classical Hodgkin lymphoma (dated by TCRdb to 2020 to 2021). The library was obtained by the immunoSEQ multiplex PCR assay. TCRdb limited this immuneACCESS table to in-frame rearrangements with V and J called. A share of clones is missing; checked studies link under half to unresolved V genes, and the rest is unexplained. Across this sample there are 45,000 to 60,000 clones, with about 85% seen only once. The top ten constitute less than 20% of the sample. This specimen's time point label, per the study, means: cycle 1 day 1 (C1D1), immediately before nivolumab initiation. All trial patients had relapsed after autologous stem cell transplantation, with cohorts A, B and C differing in prior brentuximab vedotin exposure. The source was peripheral blood mononuclear cells (PBMCs), collected at baseline. The source is a human donor with classical Hodgkin lymphoma.

In its sample, this clone was seen once. This chain connects TRBV5-8 to TRBJ2-3; possible D gene TRBD2, 5 bases. This CDR3 contains 14 residues. Trimming left V 2 bases short and J 2 bases short, with 9 bases between. Germline V CDR1 and CDR2: SGHTS, YDEGEE. DNA for the CDR3: TGTGCCAGCAGCTTAACGGGGTACACAGATACGCAGTATTTT. Encoded protein: CASSLTGYTDTQYF.

The chain couples TRBV7-2 to TRBJ2-3; TRBD2 agrees at 10 bases. V dropped 7 bases and J dropped 5; count of bases not matched to a gene: 3. The CDR3 loop spans 13 amino acids. In germline, CDR1 is SGHTA, CDR2 FQGNSA. This chain's CDR3 is CASNLAGVDTQYF. For the CDR3, the DNA is TGTGCCAGCAACCTAGCGGGAGTAGATACGCAGTATTTT.

J is TRBJ2-7 and V is TRBV7-2; a possible D gene is TRBD2 (5 bases). This CDR3 region has 15 residues. Germline lookup yields CDR1 SGHTA and CDR2 FQGNSA. Trimming pared 1 base from V and 3 bases from J, leaving 13 bases between. For the CDR3, the DNA is TGTGCCAGCAGCTTAGGGTCGACCGGGGACTACGAGCAGTACTTC. Translating gives CASSLGSTGDYEQYF.

As DNA, the CDR3 is TGTGCCAGCACCGACCGTGGGGACTACTACGAGCAGTACGTC. This encodes CASTDRGDYYEQYV. This chain uses TRBV21-1 with TRBJ2-7; no check of the table's D call, TRBD2, against the DNA was made. TRBV21-1 constitutes a pseudogene. There are 14 residues in the CDR3.

The DNA of the CDR3 is TGTGCCAGCAGCTTTCCCGGCTGGGGGACAGGGGGCAATGAGCAGTTCTTC. This codes for CASSFPGWGTGGNEQFF. The V and J genes are TRBV11-3 and TRBJ2-1; 11 bases are a match to TRBD1. The junction had 10 bases not matched to a gene; V was cut back by 3 bases and J by 6 bases. The V gene's germline CDR1 is SGHNT and CDR2 YENEEA. The CDR3 extends over 17 amino acids.

This chain links TRBV7-2 with TRBJ2-7; no clear D. Germline CDR1 and CDR2: SGHTA and FQGNSA. This CDR3 has 11 amino acids. The V end was cut by 1 base, the J end by 5 bases, with 3 bases between. The CDR3: CASSLEHEQYF. CDR3 in DNA: TGTGCCAGCAGCTTAGAACACGAGCAGTACTTC.

This clone was recorded only once. Here the CDR3 reads CASSLNRGEQYF. CDR3 coding DNA: TGTGCCAGCAGCCTAAACAGGGGCGAGCAGTACTTC. The chain recombines TRBV11-2 with TRBJ2-7; 7 bases agree with TRBD1. The germline V gene encodes CDR1 SGHAT and CDR2 FQNNGV. The CDR3 is 12 amino acids. V lost 5 bases to trimming and J lost 6 bases; unmatched junction nucleotides: 4.

This chain links TRBV19 with TRBJ2-5; the D is unclear. V was pared by 10 bases and J by 5 bases, with 17 bases between. The CDR3 spans 13 residues. Germline CDR1 is LNHDA and CDR2 is SQIVND (reference sequence). Written as DNA, the CDR3 is TGTGCCACAAGGTCTCTTCCCTTGGAGACCCAGTACTTC. Amino acids: CATRSLPLETQYF.

CDR3 sequence reads: CASSPPGGYEQYV. CDR3 coding DNA: TGTGCCAGCAGCCCCCCGGGGGGATACGAGCAGTACGTC. This sequence joins TRBV7-2 and TRBJ2-7; 7 positions agree with TRBD2. Unmatched junction bases numbered 5, after V lost 5 bases and J lost 4 bases. CDR3 length: 13 residues. Looked up from germline, CDR1 is SGHTA and CDR2 is FQGNSA.

The chain joins TRBV2 to TRBJ2-6, with D possibly matching TRBD2 (5 bases). Germline CDR1 reads SNHLY; CDR2 reads FYNNEI. The CDR3 runs to 15 residues. V shed 5 bases and J shed 9 bases, with 17 bases lying between them. The CDR3 here is CASSTIQSRDNVLTF. The CDR3 DNA follows: TGTGCCAGCAGTACGATACAAAGTCGGGACAACGTCCTGACTTTC.

This clone was counted a few times. The rearrangement links TRBV7-9 to TRBJ2-2; TRBD1 might be the D (6 bases). V was clipped by 7 bases and J by 1 base, with 13 bases between them. The CDR3 loop spans 15 amino acids. In germline, CDR1 is SEHNR, CDR2 FQNEAQ (reference sequence). CDR3 amino acids: CASTLGTLNTGELFF. Written as DNA, the CDR3 is TGTGCCAGCACCCTTGGGACATTGAACACCGGGGAGCTGTTTTTT.

The chain carries TRBV27 and TRBJ1-2, with 9 bases identical to TRBD1. V lost 2 bases and J lost 4; bases outside the gene matches: 2. Germline CDR1 MNHEY, CDR2 SMNVEV (reference sequence). The CDR3 length is 14 residues. CDR3 amino acids: CASSLTGGGYGYTF. The CDR3 nucleotides read TGTGCCAGCAGTTTAACAGGGGGCGGCTATGGCTACACCTTC.

The gene calls are TRBV7-6 and TRBJ2-6; 7 bases line up with TRBD1. V shed 5 bases, J shed 0 bases, and the junction held 10 bases outside the gene matches. Germline lookup yields CDR1 SGHVS and CDR2 FNYEAQ. The CDR3 spans 18 residues. CDR3 DNA: TGTGCCAGCAGCCCATCTGGACAGGTAGTCTCTGGGGCCAACGTCCTGACTTTC. It encodes CASSPSGQVVSGANVLTF.

The chain is built from TRBV9 and TRBJ2-5; TRBD2 agrees at 7 bases. Losses at the gene ends were 0 bases for V and 4 bases for J; bases not matched to a gene: 6. Germline CDR1 reads SGDLS; CDR2 reads YYNGEE. The CDR3 runs 15 residues. This chain's CDR3 is CASSVGGLRVETQYF. Here the CDR3 DNA reads TGTGCCAGCAGCGTAGGGGGACTAAGGGTAGAGACCCAGTACTTC. The variable domain in full, completed from reference TRBV9 and TRBJ2-5, reads DSGVTQTPKHLITATGQRVTLRCSPRSGDLSVYWYQQSLDQGLQFLIQYYNGEERAKGNILERFSAQQFPDLHSELNLSSLELGDSALYFCASSVGGLRVETQYFGPGTRLLVL.

This clone was observed a few times. This chain uses TRBV15 with TRBJ2-7; 7 bases are a match to TRBD1. CDR3 length: 14 amino acids. V shed 5 bases, J shed 0 bases, and the junction held 4 bases outside the gene matches. CDR1 LNHNV and CDR2 YYDKDF come from the germline V gene (reference sequence). CDR3 sequence reads: CATSGDRVSYEQYF. The CDR3, as DNA: TGTGCCACCAGCGGCGACAGGGTCTCCTACGAGCAGTACTTC.

As regards this clone: The limits of the CDR3 on the DNA are not certain, so only TCRdb's listed CDR3 is given. The gene calls are TRBV7-2 and TRBJ2-1; TRBD2, the table's D call, lacks a check against the DNA. Germline V gene data show CDR1 as SGHTA and CDR2 as FQGNSA. The CDR3 numbers 13 amino acids, ends counted. The CDR3 here is CASSLEFAGGTFF.

The chain combines TRBV10-3 with TRBJ2-7, with D unresolved. The CDR3 is 14 amino acids. With 3 bases removed from V and 2 bases from J, the gap between germline ends came to 11 bases. Germline lookup yields CDR1 ENHRY and CDR2 SYGVKD. Here the CDR3 reads CAISDLDRAYEQYF. The CDR3 DNA reads TGTGCCATCAGTGATCTCGACCGGGCCTACGAGCAGTACTTC.

V gene TRBV7-3 combines with J gene TRBJ2-7; D call uncertain. With 1 base removed from V and 0 bases from J, the gap between germline ends came to 13 bases. CDR1 and CDR2 (germline): SGHTA, FQGTGA. This CDR3 has 16 amino acids. The CDR3 nucleotides read TGTGCCAGCAGCTTAAACTCGGCGGTTAGCTCCTACGAGCAGTACTTC. This codes for CASSLNSAVSSYEQYF.

This clone was seen a single time. The rearrangement uses TRBV4-3 and TRBJ1-2; tentatively, D is TRBD1 (6 bases). The CDR3 is 14 residues long. Trimming left V 0 bases short and J 8 bases short, with 13 bases between. CDR1 and CDR2 from the germline V gene are LGHNA and YSLEER. The CDR3 sequence: CASSQDRGPGGYTF. The CDR3 DNA is TGCGCCAGCAGCCAAGATCGGGGGCCGGGGGGCTACACCTTC.

The chain combines TRBV5-1 with TRBJ2-7; 7 nucleotides agree with TRBD1. Germline CDR1 SGHRS, CDR2 YFSETQ. J lost 1 base, V lost 4 bases, and 23 bases had no gene match. The CDR3 loop spans 20 amino acids. The CDR3, as DNA: TGCGCCAGCAGCCACGGACAGGCGGGCGTAGGGAGTTTACGTTCCTACGAGCAGTACTTC. Translation gives CASSHGQAGVGSLRSYEQYF.

V usage is TRBV11-3 and J usage is TRBJ2-1, with TRBD2 identical over 7 bases. The CDR3 sequence is 15 residues long. Trimming at V came to 3 bases and at J to 9 bases, leaving 11 bases not matched to a gene. Germline V CDR1 and CDR2: SGHNT, YENEEA. CDR3 amino acids: CASSFLADLAGEQFF. CDR3 bases: TGTGCCAGCAGCTTCTTGGCTGATTTAGCGGGTGAGCAGTTCTTC.

The rearrangement joins TRBV19 to TRBJ2-2; the match to TRBD2 covers 9 bases. This CDR3 is 17 amino acids long. From germline, CDR1 is LNHDA and CDR2 SQIVND (reference sequence). After removal of 8 bases from V and 5 bases from J, the junction contained 15 bases not matched to a gene. The chain's CDR3 is CASHKGGLAGRTGELFF. CDR3 sequence (DNA): TGTGCCAGTCATAAGGGGGGGCTAGCGGGACGAACCGGGGAGCTGTTTTTT.

V and J are TRBV7-9 and TRBJ2-1; possibly TRBD1 for D (5 bases). The V end lost 3 bases, the J end lost 10 bases, and 13 bases lay between the germline ends. The CDR3 totals 13 residues. Germline CDR1 is SEHNR and CDR2 is FQNEAQ (reference sequence). In DNA, the CDR3 is TGTGCCAGCAGCTTTTCAGTGACAGTGGAGCAGTTCTTC. As protein: CASSFSVTVEQFF.

The chain uses TRBV30 and TRBJ2-7; the D gene could be TRBD1 or TRBD2 (6 bases each). Germline CDR1 GTSNPN, CDR2 SVGIG (reference sequence). The CDR3 contains 17 residues. With 0 bases removed from V and 7 bases from J, the gap between germline ends came to 25 bases. The CDR3 DNA follows: TGTGCCTGGAGTGTACCTAGAGGGGGGTTCTGGGTTGGGGAGCAGTACTTC. This translates into CAWSVPRGGFWVGEQYF.

This clone was seen just once. The CDR3 is CASSRDSNTGELFF. DNA for the CDR3: TGTGCCAGCAGCCGGGACTCGAACACCGGGGAGCTGTTTTTT. The chain is built from TRBV7-3 and TRBJ2-2, with a weak D call TRBD2 (6 bases). Germline-derived CDR1 and CDR2 are SGHTA and FQGTGA. The germline V and J ends were trimmed by 5 bases and 0 bases, with 7 bases remaining between them. This CDR3 is built from 14 residues.

The chain recombines TRBV6-9 with TRBJ1-2; 7 nucleotides match TRBD1. This CDR3 has 15 residues. V was pared by 5 bases and J by 2 bases, with 8 bases of the junction left unmatched. The V gene's germline CDR1 is MNHGY and CDR2 SVAAGI. The CDR3 is CASSPRDRPNYGYTF. The CDR3 coding sequence is TGTGCCAGCAGTCCGCGGGACAGACCCAACTATGGCTACACCTTC.

CDR3 region: CASSLGTTQSGGYTF. CDR3 DNA sequence: TGCGCCAGCAGCTTGGGGACGACCCAATCCGGTGGCTACACCTTC. The genes are TRBV5-1 and TRBJ1-2; no firm D call. Deletions cut 0 bases from V and 7 bases from J, with 16 bases between. The germline V gene encodes CDR1 SGHRS and CDR2 YFSETQ. The CDR3 runs to 15 residues.

This clone was recorded only once. The rearrangement uses TRBV13 and TRBJ1-5; 8 bases line up with TRBD1. The V and J ends lost 3 bases and 1 base, in that order; junction bases with no gene match: 5. The CDR3 is 16 residues long. The V gene's germline CDR1 is PRHDT and CDR2 FYEKMQ (reference sequence). CDR3 protein: CASSLRTGTSNQPQHF. For the CDR3, the DNA is TGTGCCAGCAGCTTGAGGACAGGGACGAGCAATCAGCCCCAGCATTTT.